The text below deals with one TCR beta chain. Measured with immunoSEQ multiplex PCR; TCRdb has only the in-frame clones, and not every one. The sample shows approximately 80,000 clones, roughly 94% of them seen only once. These data belong to a study of OX40 agonist ivuxolimab in advanced cancers. The overall study: The patients got ivuxolimab, which is an agonistic anti-OX40 (CD134) antibody.

Autoimmune disease history or systemic immunosuppression was exclusionary. Cycle 7 day 1, cycle 4 day 1, and baseline were the timepoints at which blood was sampled. The CDR3 is 16 amino acids. Germline assignment: CDR1 MDHEN and CDR2 SYDVKM. J was trimmed by 5 bases and V by 1 base; bases with no gene match: 8. The sequence came from an adult with an advanced solid tumor such as melanoma, head and neck, liver or kidney cancer. The sequencing used CD4+ or CD8+ T cells sorted from blood, collected in a trial of the OX40 agonist ivuxolimab. The chain uses TRBV28 and TRBJ2-7; 10 bases match TRBD2. This CDR3 is CASSLFPAGGFDEQYF. The DNA of the CDR3 is TGTGCCAGCAGTTTATTCCCAGCGGGAGGGTTCGACGAGCAGTACTTC.